This T cell receptor beta chain appears in the sequencing data of a study of blood T cells in healthy people across ages. Study-level background: For every two T cells, template switching captured about one barcoded beta molecule. Study-wide results and caveats: Researchers judged that diversity estimates from one million T cells fell short of true values.

This clonotype was seen just once. Its antigen is unidentified. For every donor, a draw yielded around 10 milliliters of peripheral blood. With a J-beta primer mix and a sample-barcoded 5' primer, a second PCR ran about 6 to 11 cycles. TCRdb fed the 5' RACE reads into MiXCR, producing one record per CDR3 protein. The sample has roughly 1 million distinct CDR3 sequences; around 25% are singletons. These sequences were also reported in another study, on T cells of mothers and their children. That source reports: A few healthy Caucasian mothers and their six children were the donors.

The clonotype originates from a girl aged 2 to 10 in good health. The sample consisted of blood.

The CDR3 here is CSGFSGDYNEQFF. The CDR3 region has the DNA TGCAGTGGGTTCAGCGGGGATTACAATGAGCAGTTCTTC. V is TRBV20-1 and J is TRBJ2-1; 7 nucleotides agree with TRBD2. This CDR3 region has 13 residues. V lost 7 bases to trimming and J lost 4 bases; unmatched junction nucleotides: 7. CDR1 is DFQATT, CDR2 SNEGSKA, per germline (reference sequence).